The clone carrying this TCR beta chain was seen once. CDR3 length: 16 residues. Germline V CDR1 and CDR2: MDHEN, SYDVKM. V was pared by 3 bases and J by 7 bases, with 12 bases of the junction left unmatched. These data originate in a study of CD8 T cells in Susac syndrome. An amount of RNA that ranged from roughly 0.5 to 1 ug was reverse transcribed with random hexamers. The method of amplification for TCR beta CDR3 was immunoSEQ multiplex PCR, covering 54 Vbeta and 13 Jbeta. Using its own MiXCR run on the immunoSEQ multiplex PCR reads, TCRdb lists one record per CDR3 protein. The sample has 170,000 or so distinct CDR3 sequences, roughly 92% seen once; the top ten hold over 0.08%.

This clonotype was obtained from a human donor with multiple sclerosis. V is TRBV28 and J is TRBJ2-1; TRBD2 aligns across 7 bases. Material for sequencing was CD4+ T cells from PBMCs. This CDR3 is CASSFTRAGSRNEQFF. DNA of the CDR3: TGTGCCAGCAGTTTTACCCGAGCGGGATCTAGGAATGAGCAGTTCTTC.